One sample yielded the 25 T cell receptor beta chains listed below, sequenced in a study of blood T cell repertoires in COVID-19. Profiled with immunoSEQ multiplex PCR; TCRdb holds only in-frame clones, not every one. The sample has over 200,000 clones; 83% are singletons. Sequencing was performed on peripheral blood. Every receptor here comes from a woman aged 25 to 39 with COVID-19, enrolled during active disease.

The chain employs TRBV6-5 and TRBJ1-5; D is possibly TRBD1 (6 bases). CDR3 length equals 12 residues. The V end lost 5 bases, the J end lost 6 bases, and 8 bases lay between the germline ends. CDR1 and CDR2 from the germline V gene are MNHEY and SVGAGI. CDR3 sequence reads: CASSIQGQPQHF. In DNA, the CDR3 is TGTGCCAGCAGTATACAGGGTCAGCCCCAGCATTTT.

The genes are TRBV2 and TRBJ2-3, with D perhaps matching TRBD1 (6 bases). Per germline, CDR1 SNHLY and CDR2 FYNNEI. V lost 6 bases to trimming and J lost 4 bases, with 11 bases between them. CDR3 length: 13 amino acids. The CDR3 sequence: CASSPGGADTQYF. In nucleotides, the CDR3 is TGTGCCAGCAGCCCTGGGGGCGCAGATACGCAGTATTTT.

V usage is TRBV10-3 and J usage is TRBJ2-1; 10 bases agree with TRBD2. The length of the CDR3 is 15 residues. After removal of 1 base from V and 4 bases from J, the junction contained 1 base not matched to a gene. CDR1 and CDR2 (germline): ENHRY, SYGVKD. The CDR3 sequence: CAISELLAGYNEQFF. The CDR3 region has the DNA TGTGCCATCAGTGAGTTACTAGCGGGGTACAATGAGCAGTTCTTC.

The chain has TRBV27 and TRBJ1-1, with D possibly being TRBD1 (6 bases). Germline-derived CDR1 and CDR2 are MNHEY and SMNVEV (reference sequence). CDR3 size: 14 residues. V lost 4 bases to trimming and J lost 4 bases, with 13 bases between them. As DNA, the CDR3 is TGTGCCAGCAGTTCCAGGGAGGGGGGCACTGAAGCTTTCTTT. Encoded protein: CASSSREGGTEAFF.

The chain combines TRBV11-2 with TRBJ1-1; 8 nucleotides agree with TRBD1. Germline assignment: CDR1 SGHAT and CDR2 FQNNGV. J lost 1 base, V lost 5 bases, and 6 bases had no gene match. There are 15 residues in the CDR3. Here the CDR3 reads CASSVDGTGNTEAFF. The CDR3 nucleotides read TGTGCCAGCAGCGTCGACGGGACAGGGAACACTGAAGCTTTCTTT.

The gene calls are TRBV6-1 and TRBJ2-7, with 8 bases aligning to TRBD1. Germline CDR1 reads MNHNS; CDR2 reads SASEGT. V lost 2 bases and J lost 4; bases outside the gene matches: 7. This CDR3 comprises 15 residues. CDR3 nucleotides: TGTGCCAGCAGTGAATATTGGACAGGGAAGTACGAGCAGTACTTC. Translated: CASSEYWTGKYEQYF.

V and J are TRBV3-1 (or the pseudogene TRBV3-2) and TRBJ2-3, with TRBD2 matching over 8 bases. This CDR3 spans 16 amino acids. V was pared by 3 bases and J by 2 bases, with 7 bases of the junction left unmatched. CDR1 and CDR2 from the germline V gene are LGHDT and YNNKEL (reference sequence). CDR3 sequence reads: CASSQGAGDLTDTQYF. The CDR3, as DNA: TGTGCCAGCAGCCAGGGAGCGGGGGACCTCACAGATACGCAGTATTTT.

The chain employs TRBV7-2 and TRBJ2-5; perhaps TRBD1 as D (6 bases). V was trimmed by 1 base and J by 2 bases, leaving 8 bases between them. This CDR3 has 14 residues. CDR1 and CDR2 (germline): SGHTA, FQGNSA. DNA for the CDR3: TGTGCCAGCAGCTTAGACAGGGCACAAGAGACCCAGTACTTC. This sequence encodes CASSLDRAQETQYF.

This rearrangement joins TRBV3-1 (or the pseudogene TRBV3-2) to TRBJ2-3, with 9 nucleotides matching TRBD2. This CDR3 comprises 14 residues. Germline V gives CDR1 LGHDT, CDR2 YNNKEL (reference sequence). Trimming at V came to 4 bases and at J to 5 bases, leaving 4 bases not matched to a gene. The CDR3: CASSPRGGGDTQYF. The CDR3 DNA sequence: TGTGCCAGCAGCCCGCGGGGGGGCGGAGATACGCAGTATTTT.

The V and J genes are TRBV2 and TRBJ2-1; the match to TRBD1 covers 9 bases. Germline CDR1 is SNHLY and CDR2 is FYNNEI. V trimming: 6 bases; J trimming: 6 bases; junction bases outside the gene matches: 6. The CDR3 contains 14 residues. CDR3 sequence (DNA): TGTGCCAGCAGACAGGGGGCCGTGAGCAATGAGCAGTTCTTC. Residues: CASRQGAVSNEQFF.

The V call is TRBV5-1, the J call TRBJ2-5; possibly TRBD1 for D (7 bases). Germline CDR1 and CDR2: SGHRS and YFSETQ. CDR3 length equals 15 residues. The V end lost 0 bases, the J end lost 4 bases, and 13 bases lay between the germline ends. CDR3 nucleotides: TGCGCCAGCAGCTTGGATCGGCAGGGGGGAGAGACCCAGTACTTC. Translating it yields CASSLDRQGGETQYF.

The CDR3 nucleotides read TGTGCCAGCAGCTCTCAAGCTAGAGCTTACAATGAGCAGTTCTTC. Translation: CASSSQARAYNEQFF. This chain joins TRBV7-2 and TRBJ2-1; no clear D. The CDR3 spans 15 residues. Per germline, CDR1 SGHTA and CDR2 FQGNSA. Deletions cut 4 bases from V and 4 bases from J, with 14 bases between.

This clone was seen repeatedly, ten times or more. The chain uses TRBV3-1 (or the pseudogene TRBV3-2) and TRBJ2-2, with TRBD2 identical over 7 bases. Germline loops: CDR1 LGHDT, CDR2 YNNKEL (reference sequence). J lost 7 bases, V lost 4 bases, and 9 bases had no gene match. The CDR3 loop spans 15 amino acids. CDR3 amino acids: CASSPRLAVSGELFF. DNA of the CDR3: TGTGCCAGCAGCCCCCGGCTAGCGGTGAGCGGGGAGCTGTTTTTT.

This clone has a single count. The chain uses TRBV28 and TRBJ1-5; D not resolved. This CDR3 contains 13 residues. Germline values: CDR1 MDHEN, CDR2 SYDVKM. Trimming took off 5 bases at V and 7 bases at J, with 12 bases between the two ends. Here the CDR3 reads CASSVVTQQPQHF. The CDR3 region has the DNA TGTGCCAGCAGTGTGGTCACCCAGCAGCCCCAGCATTTT. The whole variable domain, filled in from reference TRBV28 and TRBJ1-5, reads DVKVTQSSRYLVKRTGEKVFLECVQDMDHENMFWYRQDPGLGLRLIYFSYDVKMKEKGDIPEGYSVSREKKERFSLILESASTNQTSMYLCASSVVTQQPQHFGDGTRLSIL.

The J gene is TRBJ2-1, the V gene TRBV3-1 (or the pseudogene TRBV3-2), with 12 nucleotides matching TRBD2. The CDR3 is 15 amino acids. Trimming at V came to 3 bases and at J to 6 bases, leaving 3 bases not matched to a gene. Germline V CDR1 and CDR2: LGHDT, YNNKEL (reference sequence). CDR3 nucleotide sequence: TGTGCCAGCAGCCAGGGACTAGCGGGTACCAATGAGCAGTTCTTC. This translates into CASSQGLAGTNEQFF.

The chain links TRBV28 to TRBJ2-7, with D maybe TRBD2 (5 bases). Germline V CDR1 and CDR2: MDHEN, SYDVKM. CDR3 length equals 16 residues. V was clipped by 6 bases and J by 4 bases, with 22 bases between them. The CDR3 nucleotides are TGTGCCAGCAGCCTCCCGGGCGCCGGGGTTGGGTACGAGCAGTACTTC. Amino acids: CASSLPGAGVGYEQYF.

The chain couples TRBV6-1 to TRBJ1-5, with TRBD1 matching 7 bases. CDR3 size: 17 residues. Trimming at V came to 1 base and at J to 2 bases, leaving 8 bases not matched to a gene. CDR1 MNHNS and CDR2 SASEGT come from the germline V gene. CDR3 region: CASSEGQGFGGNQPQHF. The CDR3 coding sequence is TGTGCCAGCAGTGAAGGACAGGGCTTTGGAGGCAATCAGCCCCAGCATTTT.

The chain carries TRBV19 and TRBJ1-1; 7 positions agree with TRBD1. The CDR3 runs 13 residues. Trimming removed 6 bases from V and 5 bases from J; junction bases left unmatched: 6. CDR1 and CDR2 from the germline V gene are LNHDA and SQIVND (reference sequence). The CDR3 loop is CASSVGQMTEAFF. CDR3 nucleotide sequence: TGTGCCAGTAGCGTGGGACAGATGACTGAAGCTTTCTTT.

In DNA form, the CDR3 reads TGTGCCAGCAGTTTCGGGACAGGGAGGACCCAGTACTTC. This codes for CASSFGTGRTQYF. The rearrangement joins TRBV12-3 or TRBV12-4 to TRBJ2-5; TRBD1 matches at 9 bases. V gave up 3 bases and J gave up 7 bases; unmatched junction bases: 3. The CDR3 sequence is 13 residues long.

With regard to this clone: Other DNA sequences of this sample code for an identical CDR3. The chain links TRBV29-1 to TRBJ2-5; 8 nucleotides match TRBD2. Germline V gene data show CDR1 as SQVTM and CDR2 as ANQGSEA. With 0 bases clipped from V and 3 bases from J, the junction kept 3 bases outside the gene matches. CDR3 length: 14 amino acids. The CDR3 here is CSVEDRGGKETQYF. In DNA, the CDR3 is TGCAGCGTTGAAGACCGGGGGGGAAAAGAGACCCAGTACTTC.

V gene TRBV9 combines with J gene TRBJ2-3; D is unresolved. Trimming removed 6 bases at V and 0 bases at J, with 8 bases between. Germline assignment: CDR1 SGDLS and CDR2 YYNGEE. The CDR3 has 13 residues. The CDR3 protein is CASTSGSTDTQYF. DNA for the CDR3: TGTGCCAGCACCTCCGGGAGCACAGATACGCAGTATTTT.

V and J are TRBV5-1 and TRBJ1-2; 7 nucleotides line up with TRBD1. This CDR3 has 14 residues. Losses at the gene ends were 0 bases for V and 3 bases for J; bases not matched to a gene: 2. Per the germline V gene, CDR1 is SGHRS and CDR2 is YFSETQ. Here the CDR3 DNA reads TGCGCCAGCAGCTTGGGACAGGGACACTATGGCTACACCTTC. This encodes CASSLGQGHYGYTF.

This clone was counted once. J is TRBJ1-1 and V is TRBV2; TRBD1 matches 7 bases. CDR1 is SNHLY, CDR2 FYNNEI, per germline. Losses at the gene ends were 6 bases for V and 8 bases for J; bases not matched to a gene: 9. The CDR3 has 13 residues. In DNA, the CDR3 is TGTGCCAGCAGCAGCGGACAGGCAGGGGAAGCTTTCTTT. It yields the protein CASSSGQAGEAFF.

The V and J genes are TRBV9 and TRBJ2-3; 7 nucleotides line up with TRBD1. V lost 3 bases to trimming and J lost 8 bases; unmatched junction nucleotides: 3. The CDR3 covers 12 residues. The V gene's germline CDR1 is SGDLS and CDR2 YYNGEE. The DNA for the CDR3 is TGTGCCAGCAGCGGAGACAGGGCTACGCAGTATTTT. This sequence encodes CASSGDRATQYF.

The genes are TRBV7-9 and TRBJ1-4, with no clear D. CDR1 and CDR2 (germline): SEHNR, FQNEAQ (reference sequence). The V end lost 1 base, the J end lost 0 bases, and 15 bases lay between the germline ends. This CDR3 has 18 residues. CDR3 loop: CASSLGGISVATNEKLFF. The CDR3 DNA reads TGTGCCAGCAGCTTAGGAGGCATCTCAGTTGCAACTAATGAAAAACTGTTTTTT.